This T cell receptor (beta chain) was sequenced in a study of T cell responses to AZD1222 COVID-19 vaccine. Whole-study results and caveats: Nearly half of the spike-specific TCRs reportedly recognize variant regions that carry no mutations. With dominance at 160-218 and 743-854, vaccine-associated CD4 TCRs spanned spike. Donors in the cohort were predominantly white British and more often female, and clonal diversity was possibly underestimated. Just 5 or 6 AZD1222 recipients tested seropositive at baseline.

Points on this clone: Its matching antigen is unknown.

Sequencing was performed with immunoSEQ multiplex PCR; in TCRdb, only in-frame clones are kept and a portion is missing. The sample lists fewer than 75,000 clones; around nine tenths were seen once. CDR1 and CDR2 (germline): MGHRA, YSYEKL. V was shortened by 0 bases and J by 0 bases, with 8 bases between the two germline ends. CDR3 length: 15 amino acids. Material: peripheral blood, obtained 28 days after the second dose of the MenACWY control vaccine. The chain employs TRBV4-1 and TRBJ1-1; D is ambiguous. This TCR came from an adult who received the MenACWY meningococcal vaccine as a control. CDR3 coding DNA: TGCGCCAGCAGCCAAGAGACGGAAATGAACACTGAAGCTTTCTTT. Translation: CASSQETEMNTEAFF.